This is a list of T cell receptor beta chains from one sample in a study of T cell responses to AZD1222 COVID-19 vaccine. Produced via immunoSEQ multiplex PCR; TCRdb's table is partial and in-frame only. The profile shows approximately 100,000 clones, more than 85% of them singletons. The specimen was peripheral blood, collected on day 0 of AZD1222 vaccination. These receptors were collected from an adult in good health. The CDR3 runs from the conserved cysteine through the conserved F or W. Each record gives: clone size, V gene, D gene, J gene, CDR3 DNA, CDR3 protein. A D gene is named only where the DNA matches it firmly. Size is omitted from some rows. Given values are once, few, many or a class for expanded clones.

NA	TRBV6-5	TRBD2	TRBJ2-1	TGTGCCAGCAGTTACCTAGCGGGAGGGCCAAACAATGAGCAGTTCTTC	CASSYLAGGPNNEQFF
once	TRBV28	NA	TRBJ2-7	TGTGCCAGCAGTTTCCGGGAGCCCCCCTACGAGCAGTACTTC	CASSFREPPYEQYF
NA	TRBV28	NA	TRBJ1-5	TGTGCCAGCATTCCCCGGCCAAATATACTAACCCAGCCCCAGCATTTT	CASIPRPNILTQPQHF
once	TRBV6-6	NA	TRBJ2-1	TGTGCCAGCAGGCTGATGGAGCGCCAGTCCAATGAGCAGTTCTTC	CASRLMERQSNEQFF
NA	TRBV6-2/TRBV6-3	NA	TRBJ1-5	TGTGCCAGCAGTGACTCAAATAGCAATCAGCCCCAGCATTTT	CASSDSNSNQPQHF
NA	TRBV7-2	NA	TRBJ1-1	TGTGCCAGCAGATTGTACGTTCTGAACACTGAAGCTTTCTTT	CASRLYVLNTEAFF
NA	TRBV1	NA	TRBJ2-7	TGCACCAGCAGCCAAGAAAGGCGGGGGGATAGTCGGGAGCAGTACTTC	CTSSQERRGDSREQYF
NA	TRBV5-1	TRBD1	TRBJ2-2	TGCGCCAGCAGCTCCGGACAGGCGGAGCTGTTTTTT	CASSSGQAELFF
NA	TRBV27	NA	TRBJ2-6	TGTGCCAGCAAAGGGTGGGGCTCGGGGGCCAACGTCCTGACTTTC	CASKGWGSGANVLTF
NA	TRBV11-2	NA	TRBJ2-7	TGTGCCAGCAGCTTAGGCTTTCCCAGCGAGCAGTACTTC	CASSLGFPSEQYF
once	TRBV9	NA	TRBJ2-7	TGTGCCAGCAGCGTAGACGGGACCACACTAGGCGAGCAGTACTTC	CASSVDGTTLGEQYF
NA	TRBV18	NA	TRBJ1-1	TGTGCCAGCTCACCAGGGGGGATGAACACTGAAGCTTTCTTT	CASSPGGMNTEAFF
NA	TRBV6-2/TRBV6-3	NA	TRBJ1-5	TGTGCCAGCAGCCGGGACAGCAATCAGCCCCAGCATTTT	CASSRDSNQPQHF
NA	TRBV3-1/TRBV3-2	NA	TRBJ1-2	TGTGCCAGCAGCCAAGAGGACCGACCCATCTATGGCTACACCTTC	CASSQEDRPIYGYTF
NA	TRBV27	NA	TRBJ2-7	TGTGCCAGCAGTTTCGGGGGGCCTTCCTACGAGCAGTACTTC	CASSFGGPSYEQYF
NA	TRBV10-3	NA	TRBJ2-2	TGTGCCATCAGTAGAGCCAACACCGGGGAGCTGTTTTTT	CAISRANTGELFF
NA	TRBV6-1	NA	TRBJ1-1	TGTGCCAGCAGTGAATCATTCCCGACAGAGTACACTGAAGCTTTCTTT	CASSESFPTEYTEAFF
once	TRBV7-2	NA	TRBJ1-2	TGTGCCAGCAGCGAGGGACCGGAGAACTATGGCTACACCTTC	CASSEGPENYGYTF
NA	TRBV2	TRBD2	TRBJ2-1	TGTGCCAGCAGTGAAGTTCAGCGGGAGTACAATGAGCAGTTCTTC	CASSEVQREYNEQFF
NA	TRBV28	NA	TRBJ2-7	TGTGCCAGCAGTTCCTCTCAGGGATCGTACGAGCAGTACTTC	CASSSSQGSYEQYF
NA	TRBV19	NA	TRBJ1-1	TGTGCCAGTAGTACAGATCCACAGGGAAAAGCTTTCTTT	CASSTDPQGKAFF
once	TRBV27	TRBD1	TRBJ1-2	TGTGCCAGCAGTCCCCGGAACAGGGGGTATGGCTACACCTTC	CASSPRNRGYGYTF
NA	TRBV19	NA	TRBJ2-2	TGTGCCAGTGGCCTATCCGCGAACACCGGGGAGCTGTTTTTT	CASGLSANTGELFF
NA	TRBV6-5	NA	TRBJ1-4	TGTGCCAGCACGGCCTTATCTAGAGAAAAACTGTTTTTT	CASTALSREKLFF
NA	TRBV18	NA	TRBJ1-3	TGTGCCAGCTCCCCACAGGGTTACTCTGGAAACACCATATATTTT	CASSPQGYSGNTIYF